Included here is one T cell receptor beta chain sequence, with context. The method was immunoSEQ multiplex PCR; TCRdb's version includes in-frame clones alone and lacks a portion of them. The sample consists of roughly 500,000 clones, 80% to 90% of them appearing once. Germline CDR1 is SGHNT and CDR2 is YYREEE (reference sequence). The CDR3 has 15 amino acids. V lost 5 bases to trimming and J lost 1 base; unmatched junction nucleotides: 6. The data originate from a study of blood T cell repertoires in COVID-19. This chain links TRBV5-4 with TRBJ1-1; TRBD1 aligns across 9 bases. The sequence derives from a woman between 55 and 75 years old who had recovered from COVID-19. The source material was PBMCs or T cells enriched from blood (not recorded which). The CDR3 protein is CASSLPGQGNTEAFF. The CDR3 DNA is TGTGCCAGCAGTTTACCGGGACAGGGGAACACTGAAGCTTTCTTT.